The source of this TCR beta chain is a study of T cell responses to AZD1222 COVID-19 vaccine. Background on the study: Pooled in the analysis were second doses at about 4 or about 12 weeks. Whole-study results and caveats: Only a handful of AZD1222 recipients, more than five in all, had baseline seropositivity. White British donors predominated, females outnumbered males, and clonal diversity was possibly underestimated.

To note about this clone: Its antigen is unidentified.

This CDR3 has 16 residues. The V gene end was trimmed by 3 bases and the J gene end by 0 bases; junction bases not matched to a gene: 7. Germline assignment: CDR1 LGHNA and CDR2 YSLEER. Some clones are missing from TCRdb's copy, which holds only in-frame ones; the method was immunoSEQ multiplex PCR. The sample yields some 170,000 clones, 90% to 95% seen once. The sequence came from an adult in good health. Source: peripheral blood, taken on day 0 of AZD1222 vaccination. The chain links TRBV4-3 to TRBJ1-2; 7 nucleotides match TRBD1. CDR3 sequence (DNA): TGCGCCAGCAGCCAGGACCGGGACAGCACTAACTATGGCTACACCTTC. Its protein is CASSQDRDSTNYGYTF.